This TCR beta chain was identified during a study of T cells in localized non-small cell lung cancer. Whole-study findings and limits: Adjacent lung was found to contain a median approximately 60 of the top 100 tumor clones. Uninvolved adjacent lung had higher T cell clonality than tumor and all other tissues.

Assay: immunoSEQ multiplex PCR; the TCRdb copy retains only in-frame clones and omits some. The sample consists of more than 10,000 clones, about 82% of them appearing once. With 6 bases clipped from V and 6 bases from J, the junction kept 7 bases outside the gene matches. CDR3 length: 15 residues. Germline V gives CDR1 WSHSY, CDR2 SAAADI. This clone has just one count. Antigen: not known. Sequencing was performed on peripheral blood, taken before any cancer treatment. This clonotype originated in a male donor older than 55 with stage III lung adenocarcinoma. The V gene is TRBV10-2, the J gene TRBJ2-3; 12 bases map to TRBD2. The CDR3 nucleotides are TGCGCCAGCAGGAGGGGGCTAGCGGGAGGGGATACGCAGTATTTT. Protein sequence: CASRRGLAGGDTQYF.